These T cell receptor beta chains were read from a single sample in a study of molecular identifiers for immune sequencing clone quantification. TCRdb re-derived calls from the PCR reads in MiXCR, one entry per CDR3 protein. The sample contains about 67,000 distinct CDR3 sequences, around 17% of which appear only once. Sequencing was carried out using naive CD8+ T cells from blood, with Jurkat cell RNA spiked in. The receptors were gathered from a human donor in good health. Some libraries in this study had Jurkat cell RNA spiked in. Both conserved end residues are part of each CDR3. The D gene is left open where the match is weak. Clone sizes are given selectively: once, few, many, or a class where the clone is expanded.

clone size: few; V gene: TRBV9; J gene: TRBJ2-6; D gene: -; CDR3 DNA: TGTGCCAGCAGCGTAGACAACGTCCTGACTTTC; CDR3 protein: CASSVDNVLTF
clone size: many; V gene: TRBV30; J gene: TRBJ2-7; D gene: TRBD1; CDR3 DNA: TGTGCCGGAGGGTATGGGACAGGGGGCCTCGGGCAGTACTTC; CDR3 protein: CAGGYGTGGLGQYF
clone size: many; V gene: TRBV15; J gene: TRBJ1-5; D gene: -; CDR3 DNA: TGTGCCACCAGCAGATATGGGGAGGGCAATCAGCCCCAGCATTTT; CDR3 protein: CATSRYGEGNQPQHF
clone size: -; V gene: TRBV19; J gene: TRBJ2-2; D gene: -; CDR3 DNA: TGTGCCAGTTGGTCCGGGGAGCTGTTTTTT; CDR3 protein: CASWSGELFF
clone size: -; V gene: TRBV29-1; J gene: TRBJ1-1; D gene: -; CDR3 DNA: TGCAGCGTTAAAAAGGGGTGGAGCACTGAAGCTTTCTTT; CDR3 protein: CSVKKGWSTEAFF
clone size: many; V gene: TRBV5-1; J gene: TRBJ1-1; D gene: -; CDR3 DNA: TGCGCCAGCAGTCCGCTCCAGGCTGGGGGGAACACTGAAGCTTTCTTT; CDR3 protein: CASSPLQAGGNTEAFF
clone size: few; V gene: TRBV18; J gene: TRBJ2-7; D gene: TRBD1; CDR3 DNA: TGTGCCAGCTCGCCGGGACAGGGGTATACCTACGAGCAGTACTTC; CDR3 protein: CASSPGQGYTYEQYF
clone size: few; V gene: TRBV12-3/TRBV12-4; J gene: TRBJ2-1; D gene: -; CDR3 DNA: TGTGCCAGCAGTTTGCACACCCATGAGCAGTTCTTC; CDR3 protein: CASSLHTHEQFF
clone size: few; V gene: TRBV19; J gene: TRBJ2-1; D gene: -; CDR3 DNA: TGTGCCAGTAGTATAGTTTCCAGGGATGAGCAGTTCTTC; CDR3 protein: CASSIVSRDEQFF
clone size: many; V gene: TRBV27; J gene: TRBJ2-1; D gene: -; CDR3 DNA: TGTGCCAGCAGTTTAGGGGTATCCTACAATGAGCAGTTCTTC; CDR3 protein: CASSLGVSYNEQFF
clone size: many; V gene: TRBV5-6; J gene: TRBJ2-1; D gene: -; CDR3 DNA: TGTGCCAGCAGCTTGCCTCGCTCCTACGAGCAGTTCTTC; CDR3 protein: CASSLPRSYEQFF
clone size: many; V gene: TRBV6-2/TRBV6-3; J gene: TRBJ2-5; D gene: TRBD2; CDR3 DNA: TGTGCCAGCAGTTCCGGACTAGCGGTTCCACAAGAGACCCAGTACTTC; CDR3 protein: CASSSGLAVPQETQYF
clone size: many; V gene: TRBV28; J gene: TRBJ1-2; D gene: -; CDR3 DNA: TGTGCCAGCAGTTTAAATGTCAGGGAAACTTATGGCTACACCTTC; CDR3 protein: CASSLNVRETYGYTF
clone size: many; V gene: TRBV7-9; J gene: TRBJ1-4; D gene: -; CDR3 DNA: TGTGCCAGCAGCTCCCATGGAGGGGATGAAAAACTGTTTTTT; CDR3 protein: CASSSHGGDEKLFF
clone size: -; V gene: TRBV4-1; J gene: TRBJ2-7; D gene: TRBD2; CDR3 DNA: TGCGCCAGCAGCCAAGAGGGACTAGGAACCTACAAGCAGCACTTC; CDR3 protein: CASSQEGLGTYKQHF
clone size: few; V gene: TRBV11-2; J gene: TRBJ2-7; D gene: TRBD2; CDR3 DNA: TGTGCCAGCAGCTTAGTTCCCCTAGCGGGAGACCCCTACGAGCAGTACTTC; CDR3 protein: CASSLVPLAGDPYEQYF
clone size: many; V gene: TRBV6-2/TRBV6-3; J gene: TRBJ2-1; D gene: TRBD2; CDR3 DNA: TGTGCCAGCAGTACCTTAGCGGGAGGACGAAACAATGAGCAGTTCTTC; CDR3 protein: CASSTLAGGRNNEQFF
clone size: few; V gene: TRBV19; J gene: TRBJ2-3; D gene: -; CDR3 DNA: TGTGCCAGTAGTATAGACGTGGCAGATACGCAGTATTTT; CDR3 protein: CASSIDVADTQYF
clone size: many; V gene: TRBV28; J gene: TRBJ2-7; D gene: -; CDR3 DNA: TGTGCCAGCAGTCCTATACTCCCGACAGACGGAGGGACCTACGAGCAGTACTTC; CDR3 protein: CASSPILPTDGGTYEQYF
clone size: many; V gene: TRBV4-1; J gene: TRBJ1-4; D gene: TRBD1; CDR3 DNA: TGCGCCAGCAGCCACTCCGAGAACAGGGGGCGAGGTGAAAAACTGTTTTTT; CDR3 protein: CASSHSENRGRGEKLFF
clone size: -; V gene: TRBV11-1; J gene: TRBJ2-7; D gene: -; CDR3 DNA: TGTGCCAGCAGCCCCGCTAGTGGGGAGACCACAAATTTGTACGAGCAGTACTTC; CDR3 protein: CASSPASGETTNLYEQYF
clone size: -; V gene: TRBV11-2; J gene: TRBJ2-6; D gene: TRBD2; CDR3 DNA: TGTGCCAGCTTGGGGGGACTAGCGGGATTAGCTGGGGCCAACGTCCTGACTTTC; CDR3 protein: CASLGGLAGLAGANVLTF
clone size: -; V gene: TRBV11-2; J gene: TRBJ2-5; D gene: -; CDR3 DNA: TGTGCCAGCAGCTCTAGTGCGAAAGGGCTAGTAGAGACCCGGTACTTC; CDR3 protein: CASSSSAKGLVETRYF
clone size: many; V gene: TRBV7-8; J gene: TRBJ2-3; D gene: TRBD2; CDR3 DNA: TGTGCCAGCAGCCAAACTAGCGGAGGCGGCACAGATACGCAGTATTTT; CDR3 protein: CASSQTSGGGTDTQYF
clone size: many; V gene: TRBV27; J gene: TRBJ2-2; D gene: -; CDR3 DNA: TGTGCCAGCAGGCGGGCGCCGAACACCGGGGAGCTGTTTTTT; CDR3 protein: CASRRAPNTGELFF
clone size: few; V gene: TRBV3-1; J gene: TRBJ2-7; D gene: TRBD2; CDR3 DNA: TGTGCCAGCAGCCAAGAATTCTGGACTAGCGGGCCAAATCCCTACGAGCAGTACTTC; CDR3 protein: CASSQEFWTSGPNPYEQYF
clone size: few; V gene: TRBV24-1; J gene: TRBJ2-5; D gene: -; CDR3 DNA: TGTGCCACCAGTGATTTGCGGAAGACCCAGTACTTC; CDR3 protein: CATSDLRKTQYF
clone size: -; V gene: TRBV7-2; J gene: TRBJ2-1; D gene: -; CDR3 DNA: TGTGCCAGCAGCTTAGCGCTCGGCGGGGAGCAGTTCTTC; CDR3 protein: CASSLALGGEQFF
clone size: many; V gene: TRBV6-5; J gene: TRBJ1-5; D gene: -; CDR3 DNA: TGTGCCAGCAGTTACTCGGACAATCAGCCCCAGCATTTT; CDR3 protein: CASSYSDNQPQHF
clone size: many; V gene: TRBV4-3; J gene: TRBJ2-1; D gene: -; CDR3 DNA: TGCGCCAGCAGCCAAGATTTATCACCTGGCGTCGACAATGAGCAGTTCTTC; CDR3 protein: CASSQDLSPGVDNEQFF
clone size: -; V gene: TRBV9; J gene: TRBJ2-1; D gene: -; CDR3 DNA: TGTGCCAGCAGCGTAGATGTACCGCCTGAGCAGTTCTTC; CDR3 protein: CASSVDVPPEQFF
clone size: -; V gene: TRBV20-1; J gene: TRBJ2-7; D gene: -; CDR3 DNA: TGCAGTGCTAGAGATCTCGATAGCGGAATCTCCTACGAGCAGTACTTC; CDR3 protein: CSARDLDSGISYEQYF
clone size: many; V gene: TRBV7-9; J gene: TRBJ2-3; D gene: TRBD1; CDR3 DNA: TGTGCCAGCAGCTACCGGACAGGGCTGGAAGATACGCAGTATTTT; CDR3 protein: CASSYRTGLEDTQYF
clone size: -; V gene: TRBV19; J gene: TRBJ2-1; D gene: -; CDR3 DNA: TGTGCCAGTAGTATGCCCGTGAGCGCAAACAATGAGCAGTTCTTC; CDR3 protein: CASSMPVSANNEQFF
clone size: many; V gene: TRBV7-8; J gene: TRBJ2-3; D gene: TRBD2; CDR3 DNA: TGTGCCAGCAGCTTAGCGGTAGCGGGAGTGGGGGCAGATACGCAGTATTTT; CDR3 protein: CASSLAVAGVGADTQYF
clone size: few; V gene: TRBV7-9; J gene: TRBJ2-1; D gene: TRBD2; CDR3 DNA: TGTGCCAGCAGCTATTTAGCGGGGAGCTCCTACAATGAGCAGTTCTTC; CDR3 protein: CASSYLAGSSYNEQFF
clone size: few; V gene: TRBV20-1; J gene: TRBJ2-1; D gene: -; CDR3 DNA: TGCAGTGCTGATAGGGGGAATGAGCAGTTCTTC; CDR3 protein: CSADRGNEQFF
clone size: many; V gene: TRBV27; J gene: TRBJ1-5; D gene: -; CDR3 DNA: TGTGCCAGCAGGCTGGAGGGGACCCCCCATTACAGCAATCAGCCCCAGCATTTT; CDR3 protein: CASRLEGTPHYSNQPQHF
clone size: -; V gene: TRBV7-9; J gene: TRBJ2-4; D gene: TRBD2; CDR3 DNA: TGTGCCAGCAGCTCTACTCCAGCCGGACTAGCGCCAACGCGGGAAAACATTCAGTACTTC; CDR3 protein: CASSSTPAGLAPTRENIQYF
clone size: many; V gene: TRBV7-8; J gene: TRBJ2-3; D gene: -; CDR3 DNA: TGTGCCAGCAGCTTAGTACCGGAGGGGAGCACAGATACGCAGTATTTT; CDR3 protein: CASSLVPEGSTDTQYF
clone size: many; V gene: TRBV4-2; J gene: TRBJ2-7; D gene: TRBD1; CDR3 DNA: TGTGCCAGCAGCCTCGAGGGACAGGGGTCGGGGGAGCAGTACTTC; CDR3 protein: CASSLEGQGSGEQYF
clone size: many; V gene: TRBV9; J gene: TRBJ2-3; D gene: TRBD1; CDR3 DNA: TGTGCCAGCAGCCCGACAGGGCACGCCGGGAAGGTTACGCAGTATTTT; CDR3 protein: CASSPTGHAGKVTQYF